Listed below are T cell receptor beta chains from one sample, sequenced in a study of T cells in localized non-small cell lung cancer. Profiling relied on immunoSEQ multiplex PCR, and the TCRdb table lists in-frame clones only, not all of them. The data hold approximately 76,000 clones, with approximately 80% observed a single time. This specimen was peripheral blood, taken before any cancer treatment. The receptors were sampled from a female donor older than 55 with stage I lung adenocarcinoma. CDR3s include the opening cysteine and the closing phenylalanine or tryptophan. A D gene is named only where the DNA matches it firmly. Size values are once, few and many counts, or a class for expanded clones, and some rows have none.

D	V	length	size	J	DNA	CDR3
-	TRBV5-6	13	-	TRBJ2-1	TGTGCCAGCAGCTTGCGGCTAGGGGATGAGCAGTTCTTC	CASSLRLGDEQFF
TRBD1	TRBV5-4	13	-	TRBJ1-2	TGTGCCAGCGCCTCCGGGACAGCCTATGGCTACACCTTC	CASASGTAYGYTF
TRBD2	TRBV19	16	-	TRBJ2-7	TGTGCCAGTAGCTCCTACCGCTCTAGCGGGACCTACGAGCAGTACTTC	CASSSYRSSGTYEQYF
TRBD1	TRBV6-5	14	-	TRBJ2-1	TGTGCCAGCAGTTACATGACAGGGTTAGATGAGCAGTTCTTC	CASSYMTGLDEQFF
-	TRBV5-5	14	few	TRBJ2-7	TGTGCCAGCACCTTAGGGGAGGTCGAGGACGAGCAGTACTTC	CASTLGEVEDEQYF
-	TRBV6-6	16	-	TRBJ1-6	TGTGCCAGCACGGTGGCGTCCAGCTCCTATAATTCACCCCTCCACTTT	CASTVASSSYNSPLHF
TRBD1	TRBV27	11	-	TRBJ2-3	TGTGCCACCAATCAACAGGGGAGAGAGTATTTT	CATNQQGREYF
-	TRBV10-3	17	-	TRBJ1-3	TGTGCCATCCGGGTGCGTCTGGGGGGGGATCCTGGAAACACCATATATTTT	CAIRVRLGGDPGNTIYF
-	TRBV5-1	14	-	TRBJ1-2	TGCGCCAGCAGCTTGGGGGTACTAGGCTATGGCTACACCTTC	CASSLGVLGYGYTF
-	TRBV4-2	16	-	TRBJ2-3	TGTGCCAGCAGCCAAGAAGCACTCACGGGGACAGATACGCAGTATTTT	CASSQEALTGTDTQYF
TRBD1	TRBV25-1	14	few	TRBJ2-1	TGTGCCAGCAGTGTCCCCGGGACAGGCAATGAGCAGTTCTTC	CASSVPGTGNEQFF
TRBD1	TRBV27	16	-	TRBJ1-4	TGTGCCAGCAGTCGGACAGGGGTTAGATTAGAAGAAAAACTGTTTTTT	CASSRTGVRLEEKLFF
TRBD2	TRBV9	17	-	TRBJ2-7	TGTGCCAGCAGCGTAGGGACTAGCGGGGTGGAATTCTACGAGCAGTACTTC	CASSVGTSGVEFYEQYF
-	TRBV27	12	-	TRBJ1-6	TGTGCCAGCAGTCACCAGGGTTTGTCCCTCCACTTT	CASSHQGLSLHF
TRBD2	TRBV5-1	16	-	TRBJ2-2	TGCGCCAGCAGCCGGGGACTAGCGGGAATCACCGGGGAGCTGTTTTTT	CASSRGLAGITGELFF
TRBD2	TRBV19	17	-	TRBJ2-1	TGTGCCAGTAGTATAGCGTCCAGCGGGGGAGGCTACAATGAGCAGTTCTTC	CASSIASSGGGYNEQFF
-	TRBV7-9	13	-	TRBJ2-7	TGTGCCAGCAGCTCAGCTGGCACCCACGAGCAGTACTTC	CASSSAGTHEQYF
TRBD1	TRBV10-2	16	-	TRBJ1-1	TGCGCCAGCCAATTGGGGACAGGGACCGGCCCGAGGGTAACTTTCTTT	CASQLGTGTGPRVTFF
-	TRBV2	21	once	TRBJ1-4	TGTGCCAGCAGTGATTTAGGATCGGACAGAAATCAAAACCCACCGTCTGAAAAACTGTTTTTT	CASSDLGSDRNQNPPSEKLFF
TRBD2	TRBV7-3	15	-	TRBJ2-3	TGTGCCAGCAGTCGGGGACTAGCGGGAGCGTATACGCAGTATTTT	CASSRGLAGAYTQYF
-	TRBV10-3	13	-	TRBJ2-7	TGTGCCAGCAGTTACGGGACCCTCTACGAGCAGTACTTC	CASSYGTLYEQYF
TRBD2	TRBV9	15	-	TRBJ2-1	TGTGCCAGCAGCGCAACGGGACTAGCGAGTAAGGAGCAGTTCTTC	CASSATGLASKEQFF
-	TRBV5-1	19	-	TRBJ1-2	TGCGCCAGCAGCCATTTGGTGGTTCGCGGGCAGGGGCAGGGCTATGGCTACACCTTC	CASSHLVVRGQGQGYGYTF
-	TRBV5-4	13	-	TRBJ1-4	TGTGCCAGCAGCTTGGAAAGGTCTGAAAAACTGTTTTTT	CASSLERSEKLFF
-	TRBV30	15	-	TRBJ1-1	TGTGCCTGGAGTGTACGTCGGCAGCTGAACACTGAAGCTTTCTTT	CAWSVRRQLNTEAFF
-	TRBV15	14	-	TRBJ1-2	TGTGCCACCAGCAGAGATACGGCTAACTATGGCTACACCTTC	CATSRDTANYGYTF
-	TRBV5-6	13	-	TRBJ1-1	TGTGCCAGCAGCTTCGGAAGGAACACTGAAGCTTTCTTT	CASSFGRNTEAFF
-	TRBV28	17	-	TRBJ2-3	TGTGCCAGCAGTTTATGGAGGGCAGGACCTAGCACAGATACGCAGTATTTT	CASSLWRAGPSTDTQYF
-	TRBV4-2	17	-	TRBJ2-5	TGTGCCAGCAGCCAAGAGTCACTCGGAGCGCCCCAAGAGACCCAGTACTTC	CASSQESLGAPQETQYF
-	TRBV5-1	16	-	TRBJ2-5	TGCGCCAGCAGCTCGGGAAAAGACAGGTTTCAAGAGACCCAGTACTTC	CASSSGKDRFQETQYF
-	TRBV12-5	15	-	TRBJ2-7	TGTGCTAGTGGTTTGAGGGCAGGGACGGTGAACGAGCAGTACTTC	CASGLRAGTVNEQYF
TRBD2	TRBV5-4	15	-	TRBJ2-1	TGTGCCAGCAGCCCTCGGACTAGCGGGGGAGAGGAGCAGTTCTTC	CASSPRTSGGEEQFF
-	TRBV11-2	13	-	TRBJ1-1	TGTGCCAGCAGCTCTGGCATGAACACTGAAGCTTTCTTT	CASSSGMNTEAFF
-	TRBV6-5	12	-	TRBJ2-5	TGTGCCAGCAGTTACGTCTTGTTGACCCAGTACTTC	CASSYVLLTQYF
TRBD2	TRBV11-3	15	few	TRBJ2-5	TGTGCCAGCAGCTTAAGCGGGGGGGCCTCACAGACCCAGTACTTC	CASSLSGGASQTQYF
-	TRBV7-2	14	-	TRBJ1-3	TGTGCCAGCAGCTTAGATCCTACCGGAAACACCATATATTTT	CASSLDPTGNTIYF
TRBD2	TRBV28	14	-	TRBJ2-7	TGTGCCAGCAGTTTTCTAGCGGGAATAGGTGAGCAGTACTTC	CASSFLAGIGEQYF
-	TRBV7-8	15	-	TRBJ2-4	TGTGCCAGCAGCTTAGAGGTGGGCTCCAAAAACATTCAGTACTTC	CASSLEVGSKNIQYF
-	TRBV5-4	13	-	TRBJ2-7	TGTGCCAGCAGCGCCGGGGTTAGCTACGAGCAGTACTTC	CASSAGVSYEQYF
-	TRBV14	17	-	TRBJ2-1	TGTGCCAGCAGCCAAGAGACGACTAGGATGGCACCCAATGAGCAGTTCTTC	CASSQETTRMAPNEQFF
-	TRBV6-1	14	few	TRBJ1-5	TGTGCCAGCAGTCCCCCCGGTAGCAATCAGCCCCAGCATTTT	CASSPPGSNQPQHF
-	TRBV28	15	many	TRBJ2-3	TGTGCCAGCAGTTTAGATCGAAGGGGCTCAGATACGCAGTATTTT	CASSLDRRGSDTQYF
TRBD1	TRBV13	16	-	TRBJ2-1	TGTGCCAGCAGCTTTGGACAGGGGGTAAGAGGGCATGAGCAGTTCTTC	CASSFGQGVRGHEQFF
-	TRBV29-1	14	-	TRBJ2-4	TGCAGCGTTGTCGGGAGTGGGGCCAAAAACATTCAGTACTTC	CSVVGSGAKNIQYF
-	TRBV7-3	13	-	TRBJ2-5	TGTGCCAGCAGCTCCTGGAGGGGGGAGACCCAGTACTTC	CASSSWRGETQYF
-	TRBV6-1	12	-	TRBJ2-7	TGTGCCAGCGGGCAGGGACCTAGGGAGCAGTACTTC	CASGQGPREQYF
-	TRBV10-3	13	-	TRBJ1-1	TGTGCCATCCAACAGAAGACCAACACTGAAGCTTTCTTT	CAIQQKTNTEAFF
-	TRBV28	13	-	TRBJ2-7	TGTGCCAGCAGCGACCGGAGCCGCTGTTTTCGGTACTTC	CASSDRSRCFRYF
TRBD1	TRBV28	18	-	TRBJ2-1	TGTGCCAGCAGTTTACCTATACCGGGGACAGATAGTGGTGATGAGCAGTTCTTC	CASSLPIPGTDSGDEQFF
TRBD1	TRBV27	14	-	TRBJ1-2	TGTGCCAGCAGTTCCATCGGGACAGGGGGTGGCTACACCTTC	CASSSIGTGGGYTF
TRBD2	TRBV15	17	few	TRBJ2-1	TGTGCCACCAGCAGGATCGCGGGAGGGCCTCCCTACAATGAGCAGTTCTTC	CATSRIAGGPPYNEQFF
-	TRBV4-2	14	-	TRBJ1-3	TGTGCCAGCAGCCAACTAGGGTCTGGAAACACCATATATTTT	CASSQLGSGNTIYF
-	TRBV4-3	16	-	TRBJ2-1	TGCGCCAGCAGCCAAGAAGGGGGGAGGGCAGACAATGAGCAGTTCTTC	CASSQEGGRADNEQFF
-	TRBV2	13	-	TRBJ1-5	TGTGCCAGCAAATCCGATGGGTACGAGCCCCAGCATTTT	CASKSDGYEPQHF